One sample yielded the 30 T cell receptor beta chains listed below, sequenced in a study of CD8+ T cells in alopecia areata. RNA was extracted and reverse transcribed into cDNA as the sequencing template. Profiling relied on immunoSEQ multiplex PCR, and the TCRdb table lists in-frame clones only, not all of them. The sample carries roughly 8,000 clones, 55% to 70% recorded once. Peripheral blood samples and lesional scalp punch biopsies were obtained from alopecia areata patients. Sequencing used skin, obtained at week 0. The receptor set was obtained from a human donor with alopecia areata.

This chain connects TRBV7-3 to TRBJ1-2; D is uncertain. Germline-derived CDR1 and CDR2 are SGHTA and FQGTGA. The V gene lost 5 bases and the J gene lost 2 bases, with 9 bases spanning the gap. The CDR3 is 13 residues long. The CDR3 sequence: CASSPRGNYGYTF. The DNA for the CDR3 is TGTGCCAGCAGCCCCAGAGGGAACTATGGCTACACCTTC.

The table lists this clone with a few counts. The rearrangement joins TRBV7-9 to TRBJ2-3; TRBD1 agrees at 7 bases. V was pared by 4 bases and J by 6 bases, with 16 bases of the junction left unmatched. CDR3 size: 17 residues. The V gene's germline CDR1 is SEHNR and CDR2 FQNEAQ (reference sequence). CDR3 protein: CASSSGTDVSRLDTQYF. The CDR3 bases are TGTGCCAGCAGCTCGGGGACAGACGTTTCACGATTGGATACGCAGTATTTT.

J is TRBJ1-1 and V is TRBV9, with D uncertain. The V gene lost 5 bases and the J gene lost 4 bases, with 12 bases spanning the gap. The CDR3 is 13 amino acids. Germline V gives CDR1 SGDLS, CDR2 YYNGEE. The CDR3 protein is CASSQYSGTEAFF. CDR3 in DNA: TGTGCCAGCAGTCAGTATTCGGGCACTGAAGCTTTCTTT.

The chain employs TRBV30 and TRBJ1-1; TRBD1 is a possible D gene (6 bases). The CDR3 is made up of 13 amino acids. V was cut by 0 bases and J by 6 bases, with 11 bases left in between. Germline V gives CDR1 GTSNPN, CDR2 SVGIG (reference sequence). The CDR3 coding sequence is TGTGCCTGGAGTGTAGGGGGAGGTTCTGAAGCTTTCTTT. It translates to CAWSVGGGSEAFF.

This clone has more than one count but fewer than ten. This sequence joins TRBV9 and TRBJ2-6, with a tentative D call TRBD1 (5 bases). The germline V and J ends were trimmed by 2 bases and 4 bases, with 16 bases remaining between them. This CDR3 region has 17 residues. Germline CDR1 reads SGDLS; CDR2 reads YYNGEE. The CDR3 loop is CASSVRSGFSGANVLTF. As DNA, the CDR3 is TGTGCCAGCAGCGTTCGTTCAGGGTTCTCAGGGGCCAACGTCCTGACTTTC.

The V gene is TRBV7-9, the J gene TRBJ1-1, with TRBD1 identical over 8 bases. V gave up 4 bases and J gave up 4 bases; unmatched junction bases: 11. The germline gives CDR1 SEHNR, CDR2 FQNEAQ (reference sequence). The CDR3 covers 16 residues. Written as DNA, the CDR3 is TGTGCCAGCAGCTCGGGACAGGCCCTTGGGGGCACTGAAGCTTTCTTT. It is translated as CASSSGQALGGTEAFF. The variable domain in full, completed from reference TRBV7-9 and TRBJ1-1, reads DTGVSQNPRHKITKRGQNVTFRCDPISEHNRLYWYRQTLGQGPEFLTYFQNEAQLEKSRLLSDRFSAERPKGSFSTLEIQRTEQGDSAMYLCASSSGQALGGTEAFFGQGTRLTVV.

This sequence joins TRBV2 and TRBJ2-3, with D unresolved. The CDR3 is 11 amino acids. Germline V gene lookup returns CDR1 SNHLY and CDR2 FYNNEI. The V and J ends lost 3 bases and 7 bases respectively, with 5 bases between them. The DNA for the CDR3 is TGTGCCAGCAGTGAGGGAAATACGCAGTATTTT. This gives the protein CASSEGNTQYF. Variable domain in full (rest from reference TRBV2 and TRBJ2-3): EPEVTQTPSHQVTQMGQEVILRCVPISNHLYFYWYRQILGQKVEFLVSFYNNEISEKSEIFDDQFSVERPDGSNFTLKIRSTKLEDSAMYFCASSEGNTQYFGPGTRLTVL.

The chain joins TRBV11-2 to TRBJ2-2, with D maybe TRBD2 (5 bases). The V gene lost 2 bases and the J gene lost 6 bases, with 10 bases spanning the gap. CDR3 size: 14 residues. In germline, CDR1 is SGHAT, CDR2 FQNNGV. This chain's CDR3 is CASSLMSGSGELFF. The CDR3 region has the DNA TGTGCCAGCAGCTTAATGAGCGGCTCCGGGGAGCTGTTTTTT.

This chain links TRBV9 with TRBJ2-3, with TRBD1 matching 8 bases. Trimming removed 0 bases from V and 4 bases from J; junction bases left unmatched: 7. Germline V gene sequence: CDR1 SGDLS, CDR2 YYNGEE. There are 16 residues in the CDR3. CDR3 in DNA: TGTGCCAGCAGCGTAGATCCAGGGGGCGTACCAGATACGCAGTATTTT. Translated, it gives CASSVDPGGVPDTQYF.

CDR3 amino acids: CASSPSGGIRTGELFF. The CDR3 coding sequence is TGCGCCAGCAGCCCTAGCGGGGGCATAAGGACCGGGGAGCTGTTTTTT. This sequence joins TRBV5-1 and TRBJ2-2, with TRBD2 matching over 10 bases. V shed 4 bases, J shed 5 bases, and the junction held 8 bases outside the gene matches. This CDR3 contains 16 residues. CDR1 and CDR2 from the germline V gene are SGHRS and YFSETQ.

The chain has TRBV10-1 and TRBJ2-5; a weak D match, TRBD2 (7 bases). The CDR3 spans 15 residues. Germline lookup yields CDR1 WNHNN and CDR2 SYGVQD (reference sequence). Trimming cost V 4 bases and J 5 bases, with 17 bases left between them. The chain's CDR3 is CASSVGGGPSETQYF. The CDR3, as DNA: TGCGCCAGCAGTGTTGGGGGGGGGCCGTCGGAGACCCAGTACTTC.

The V call is TRBV9, the J call TRBJ1-1; a possible D gene is TRBD1 (6 bases). Germline lookup yields CDR1 SGDLS and CDR2 YYNGEE. The ends were cut back, 3 bases at V and 0 bases at J, with 24 bases in the middle. CDR3 length equals 19 residues. CDR3 nucleotides: TGTGCCAGCAGCGCCTATCGAGGGGGACCCCCCGCCATGAACACTGAAGCTTTCTTT. Translation gives CASSAYRGGPPAMNTEAFF.

This clone has more than one count but fewer than ten. Written as DNA, the CDR3 is TGTGCCAGCCAGAAAGCGGGGGGGATACGTTCACCCCTCCACTTT. This translates into CASQKAGGIRSPLHF. The genes are TRBV6-5 and TRBJ1-6, with D perhaps matching TRBD1 (5 bases). Germline-derived CDR1 and CDR2 are MNHEY and SVGAGI. Trimming removed 8 bases at V and 9 bases at J, with 20 bases between. This CDR3 comprises 15 residues.

The chain employs TRBV9 and TRBJ2-1; D gene unclear. The germline CDR1 and CDR2 sequences are SGDLS and YYNGEE. Trimming took off 3 bases at V and 8 bases at J, with 15 bases between the two ends. This CDR3 has 14 amino acids. In nucleotides, the CDR3 is TGTGCCAGCAGCGAGACCGACGGGCTATATGAGCAGTTCTTC. It translates to CASSETDGLYEQFF.

This clone was seen a handful of times. This chain links TRBV10-3 with TRBJ1-2; 7 bases are shared with TRBD1. The CDR3 contains 16 residues. Trimming took 6 bases from V and 2 from J; bases not matched to a gene: 12. From germline, CDR1 is ENHRY and CDR2 SYGVKD. CDR3 loop: CAISQRQGVRNYGYTF. CDR3 nucleotides: TGTGCCATCAGCCAGAGACAGGGTGTACGGAACTATGGCTACACCTTC.

A few counts support this clone. V usage is TRBV7-2 and J usage is TRBJ1-5; D possibly corresponds to TRBD1 (5 bases). CDR1 is SGHTA and CDR2 is FQGNSA in the germline V gene. This CDR3 has 15 residues. V lost 3 bases to trimming and J lost 3 bases, with 12 bases between them. CDR3 nucleotides: TGTGCCAGCAGCTTGGTGGGAGGGGACAATCAGCCCCAGCATTTT. Translation: CASSLVGGDNQPQHF.

This clone was detected only a few times. This chain links TRBV29-1 with TRBJ2-3; D is unclear. Germline lookup yields CDR1 SQVTM and CDR2 ANQGSEA. The V end lost 0 bases, the J end lost 0 bases, and 10 bases lay between the germline ends. The CDR3 sequence is 15 residues long. As DNA, the CDR3 is TGCAGCGTTGAAGAAGTCGCAGCTAGCACAGATACGCAGTATTTT. Translated, it gives CSVEEVAASTDTQYF.

The chain employs TRBV7-8 and TRBJ2-1; 7 nucleotides line up with TRBD2. Germline V gene sequence: CDR1 SGHVS, CDR2 FQNEAQ. This CDR3 contains 14 residues. The V and J ends lost 5 bases and 5 bases, in that order; junction bases with no gene match: 6. CDR3 sequence: CASSNPGTNNEQFF. For the CDR3, the DNA is TGTGCCAGCAGCAATCCCGGGACTAACAATGAGCAGTTCTTC.

This rearrangement joins TRBV30 to TRBJ2-7; D gene ambiguous. V was trimmed by 2 bases and J by 0 bases, leaving 14 bases between them. Germline values: CDR1 GTSNPN, CDR2 SVGIG (reference sequence). CDR3 length: 15 residues. CDR3 bases: TGTGCCTGGAGTATAGGCGCGGTGAGCTCCTACGAGCAGTACTTC. This gives the protein CAWSIGAVSSYEQYF. Full variable domain (rest looked up from reference TRBV30 and TRBJ2-7): SQTIHQWPATLVQPVGSPLSLECTVEGTSNPNLYWYRQAAGRGLQLLFYSVGIGQISSEVPQNLSASRPQDRQFILSSKKLLLSDSGFYLCAWSIGAVSSYEQYFGPGTRLTVT.

There are a few counts of this clone. This chain connects TRBV2 to TRBJ2-7; TRBD1 aligns across 9 bases. Germline CDR1 and CDR2: SNHLY and FYNNEI. The CDR3 sequence is 13 residues long. V lost 9 bases and J lost 2; bases outside the gene matches: 5. The CDR3 DNA follows: TGTGCCAGTTCGGGACAGGGTACCTACGAGCAGTACTTC. It translates to CASSGQGTYEQYF.

The V gene is TRBV10-3, the J gene TRBJ2-4; no definite D call. Germline-derived CDR1 and CDR2 are ENHRY and SYGVKD. The CDR3 length is 13 residues. The V and J ends lost 11 bases and 9 bases respectively, with 20 bases between them. The CDR3 DNA reads as TGTGCCTCAAAATTAGAAATAAGAAGCATTCAGTACTTC. Translation gives CASKLEIRSIQYF.

V gene TRBV2 combines with J gene TRBJ2-7; D tentatively fits TRBD1 or TRBD2 (6 bases each). Germline V lookup: CDR1 SNHLY, CDR2 FYNNEI. The length of the CDR3 is 14 residues. V was clipped by 7 bases and J by 6 bases, with 19 bases between them. CDR3 loop: CASKGPAGEAEQYF. CDR3 coding DNA: TGTGCCAGCAAGGGGCCGGCAGGGGAGGCCGAGCAGTACTTC. Combining the CDR3 with reference TRBV2 and TRBJ2-7 gives the whole variable domain EPEVTQTPSHQVTQMGQEVILRCVPISNHLYFYWYRQILGQKVEFLVSFYNNEISEKSEIFDDQFSVERPDGSNFTLKIRSTKLEDSAMYFCASKGPAGEAEQYFGPGTRLTVT.

The rearrangement uses TRBV7-8 and TRBJ2-5, with D possibly TRBD2 on 6 matching bases. From germline, CDR1 is SGHVS and CDR2 FQNEAQ. This CDR3 contains 15 residues. Trimming took 4 bases from V and 1 from J, leaving 13 bases between them. Written as DNA, the CDR3 is TGTGCCAGCAGCTACAGGCTAGCGCGCCAAGAGACCCAGTACTTC. As protein: CASSYRLARQETQYF.

This clone was detected once. The chain combines TRBV2 with TRBJ1-1; D not resolved. The CDR3 length is 10 residues. Germline CDR1 SNHLY, CDR2 FYNNEI. V lost 7 bases and J 2 bases, leaving 2 bases between the germline ends. The CDR3 DNA reads as TGTGCCAGCACCAACACTGAAGCTTTCTTT. Translation gives CASTNTEAFF.

This chain uses TRBV4-1 with TRBJ2-7, with TRBD2 matching over 10 bases. The germline CDR1 and CDR2 sequences are MGHRA and YSYEKL. The J segment lost 6 bases and the V segment lost 1 base, leaving 12 bases of the junction unmatched. This CDR3 comprises 17 residues. The DNA of the CDR3 is TGCGCCAGCAGCCAAGCTAACCTGATTAGCGGGGGGCTCGAGCAGTACTTC. Its translation is CASSQANLISGGLEQYF.

This chain links TRBV7-2 with TRBJ1-5, with unresolved D. This CDR3 has 16 residues. Germline V gives CDR1 SGHTA, CDR2 FQGNSA. V dropped 4 bases and J dropped 4 bases, with 17 bases sitting between them. The CDR3 region is CASSSTSGAPNQPQHF. CDR3 DNA: TGTGCCAGCAGCTCGACCTCAGGTGCCCCAAATCAGCCCCAGCATTTT. The full variable domain, with the rest looked up from reference TRBV7-2 and TRBJ1-5, is GAGVSQSPSNKVTEKGKDVELRCDPISGHTALYWYRQSLGQGLEFLIYFQGNSAPDKSGLPSDRFSAERTGGSVSTLTIQRTQQEDSAVYLCASSSTSGAPNQPQHFGDGTRLSIL.

Note on this clone: The CDR3 carries no conserved terminal phenylalanine or tryptophan, so it likely arises from a read error. Because the CDR3's place on the DNA is in doubt, the DNA is left out and the CDR3 is given as listed by TCRdb. The V gene is TRBV5-8, the J gene TRBJ1-1; TRBD1 is taken as the D call from the table, unchecked against the DNA. Germline V gene data show CDR1 as SGHTS and CDR2 as YDEGEE. The CDR3 is 11 residues long, ends included. CDR3 protein: CASRLRGTGPV.

The V gene is TRBV4-3, the J gene TRBJ2-7; 7 bases map to TRBD2. The J segment lost 0 bases and the V segment lost 2 bases, leaving 4 bases of the junction unmatched. The V gene's germline CDR1 is LGHNA and CDR2 YSLEER. The CDR3 runs 15 residues. CDR3 amino acids: CASSQTLAVSYEQYF. The CDR3 DNA reads as TGCGCCAGCAGCCAAACTCTAGCGGTCTCCTACGAGCAGTACTTC.

The CDR3 spells CASSEILNTEAFF. The CDR3 DNA reads TGTGCCAGCAGTGAAATTCTGAACACTGAAGCTTTCTTT. V and J are TRBV6-5 and TRBJ1-1, with D unresolved. V was cut by 5 bases and J by 0 bases, with 7 bases left in between. The length of the CDR3 is 13 residues. The germline gives CDR1 MNHEY, CDR2 SVGAGI.

The chain employs TRBV18 and TRBJ2-7, with unresolved D. The germline V and J ends were trimmed by 0 bases and 2 bases, with 8 bases remaining between them. The germline gives CDR1 KGHSH, CDR2 LQKENI. This CDR3 is 14 amino acids long. In nucleotides, the CDR3 is TGTGCCAGCTCACCACCATCCGGACCCTACGAGCAGTACTTC. This gives the protein CASSPPSGPYEQYF.